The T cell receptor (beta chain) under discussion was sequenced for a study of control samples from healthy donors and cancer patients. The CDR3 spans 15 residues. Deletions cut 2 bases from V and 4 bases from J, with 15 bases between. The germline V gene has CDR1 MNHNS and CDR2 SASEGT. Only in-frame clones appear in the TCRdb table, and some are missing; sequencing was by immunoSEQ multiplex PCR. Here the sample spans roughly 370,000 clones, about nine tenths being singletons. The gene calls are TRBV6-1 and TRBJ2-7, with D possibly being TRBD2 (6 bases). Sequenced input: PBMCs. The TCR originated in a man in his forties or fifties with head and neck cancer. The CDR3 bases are TGTGCCAGCAGTGAAAGCGGGCGGGGTCTGTACGAGCAGTACTTC. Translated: CASSESGRGLYEQYF.